This entry describes one T cell receptor (beta chain). The data belong to a study of blood T cell repertoires in COVID-19. Study background: In each case, the material was cDNA or gDNA derived from T cells, B-cell-depleted T cells, or PBMCs.

Using immunoSEQ multiplex PCR, the repertoire was profiled, and TCRdb retains in-frame clones only, with some absent. This repertoire shows about 190,000 clones, 82% found once; its top ten account for around 5.5%. This TCR derives from a woman aged 55 to 70 with acute COVID-19. Specimen: PBMCs or T cells enriched from blood (not recorded which).

This chain's CDR3 is CASSLGGAHNEQFF. CDR3 DNA: TGTGCCAGCAGCTTGGGCGGGGCTCACAATGAGCAGTTCTTC. The chain carries TRBV7-2 and TRBJ2-1; a weak D match, TRBD2 (6 bases). Germline loops: CDR1 SGHTA, CDR2 FQGNSA. V shed 3 bases and J shed 5 bases, with 11 bases lying between them. The CDR3 extends over 14 amino acids.